This TCR beta chain was identified during a study of human T cells and chemical hapten exposure. Whole-study context: There were per-sample TCR yield variations, arising mainly from small pooled library volume differences.

As for time point: patch test 3, about 24 weeks after DPC sensitization. As to treatment: therapeutic diphenylcyclopropenone sensitization with weekly scalp DPC. Venepuncture was done earlier than the placement of each patch test. The authors' total RNA extraction used unfractionated whole blood. CDR1 and CDR2 from the germline V gene are SQVTM and ANQGSEA. The CDR3 extends over 14 amino acids. J gave up 0 bases and V 7 bases, and 7 bases lay outside the gene matches. TCRdb passed the RACE reads through MiXCR, listing each CDR3 protein once. Among 190,000 or so distinct CDR3 sequences listed, approximately 24% were seen once.

The receptor's source is a woman in her forties with alopecia areata. Some clones in this sample may be carry-over from other donors' samples. The chain joins TRBV29-1 to TRBJ2-3, with TRBD1 matching over 7 bases. This material consisted of whole blood, taken in connection with sensitization to the hapten diphenylcyclopropenone (DPC). The CDR3 loop reads CSGWDSSSTDTQYF. The DNA for the CDR3 is TGCAGCGGGTGGGACAGCTCTAGCACAGATACGCAGTATTTT.